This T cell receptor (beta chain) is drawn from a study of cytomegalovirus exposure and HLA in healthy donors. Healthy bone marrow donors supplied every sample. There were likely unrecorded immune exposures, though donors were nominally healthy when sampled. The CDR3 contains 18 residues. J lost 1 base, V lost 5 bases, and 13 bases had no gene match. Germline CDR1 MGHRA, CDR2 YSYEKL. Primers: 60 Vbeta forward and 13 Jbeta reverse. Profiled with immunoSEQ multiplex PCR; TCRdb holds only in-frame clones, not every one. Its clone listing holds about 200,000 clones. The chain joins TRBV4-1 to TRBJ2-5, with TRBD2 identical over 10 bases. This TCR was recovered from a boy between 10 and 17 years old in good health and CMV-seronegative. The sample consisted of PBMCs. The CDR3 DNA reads TGCGCCAGCAGCATACGGGAGATAGCGGGGGGTTCCCAAGAGACCCAGTACTTC. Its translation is CASSIREIAGGSQETQYF.